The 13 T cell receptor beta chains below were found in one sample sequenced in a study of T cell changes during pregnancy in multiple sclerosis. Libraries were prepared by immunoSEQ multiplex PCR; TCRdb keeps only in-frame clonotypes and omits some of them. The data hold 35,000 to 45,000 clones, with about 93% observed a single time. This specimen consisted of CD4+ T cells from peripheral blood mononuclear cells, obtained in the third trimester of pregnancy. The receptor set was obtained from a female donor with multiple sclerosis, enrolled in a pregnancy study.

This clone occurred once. The CDR3 DNA follows: TGTGCCAGCAGTTTATCACTAGCGGGAGGATCCTACAATGAGCAGTTCTTC. Amino acid sequence: CASSLSLAGGSYNEQFF. The V call is TRBV28, the J call TRBJ2-1; 12 bases are shared with TRBD2. The ends lost 1 base at V and 1 base at J; junction bases unmatched: 2. CDR3 size: 17 residues. Per germline, CDR1 MDHEN and CDR2 SYDVKM. Using reference TRBV28 and TRBJ2-1 for the parts outside the CDR3, the full variable domain is DVKVTQSSRYLVKRTGEKVFLECVQDMDHENMFWYRQDPGLGLRLIYFSYDVKMKEKGDIPEGYSVSREKKERFSLILESASTNQTSMYLCASSLSLAGGSYNEQFFGPGTRLTVL.

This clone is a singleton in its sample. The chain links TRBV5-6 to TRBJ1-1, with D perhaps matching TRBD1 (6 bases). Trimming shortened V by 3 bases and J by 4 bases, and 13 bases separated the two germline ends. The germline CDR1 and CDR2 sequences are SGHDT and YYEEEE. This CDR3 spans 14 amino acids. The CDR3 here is CASSSGDWGTEAFF. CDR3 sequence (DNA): TGTGCCAGCAGCTCAGGGGATTGGGGCACTGAAGCTTTCTTT.

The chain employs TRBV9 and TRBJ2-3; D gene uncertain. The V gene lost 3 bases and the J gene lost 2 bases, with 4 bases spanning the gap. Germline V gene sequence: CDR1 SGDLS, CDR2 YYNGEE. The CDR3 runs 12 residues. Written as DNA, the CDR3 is TGTGCCAGCAGCGCAGACACAGATACGCAGTATTTT. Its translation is CASSADTDTQYF.

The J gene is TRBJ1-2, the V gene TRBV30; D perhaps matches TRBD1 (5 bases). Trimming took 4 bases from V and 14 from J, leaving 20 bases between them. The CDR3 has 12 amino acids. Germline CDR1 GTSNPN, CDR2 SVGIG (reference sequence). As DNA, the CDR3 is TGTGCCTGGACCACCCCCCCCAGGGCTCCGACCTTC. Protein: CAWTTPPRAPTF. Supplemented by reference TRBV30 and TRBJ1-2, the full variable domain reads SQTIHQWPATLVQPVGSPLSLECTVEGTSNPNLYWYRQAAGRGLQLLFYSVGIGQISSEVPQNLSASRPQDRQFILSSKKLLLSDSGFYLCAWTTPPRAPTFGSGTRLTVV.

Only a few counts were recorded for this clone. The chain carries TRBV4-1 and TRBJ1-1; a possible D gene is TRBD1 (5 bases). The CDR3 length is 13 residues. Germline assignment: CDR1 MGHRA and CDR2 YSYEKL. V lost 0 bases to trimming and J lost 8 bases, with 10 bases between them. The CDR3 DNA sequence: TGCGCCAGCAGCCAAGACCAGGGAAGAGAAGCTTTCTTT. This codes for CASSQDQGREAFF.

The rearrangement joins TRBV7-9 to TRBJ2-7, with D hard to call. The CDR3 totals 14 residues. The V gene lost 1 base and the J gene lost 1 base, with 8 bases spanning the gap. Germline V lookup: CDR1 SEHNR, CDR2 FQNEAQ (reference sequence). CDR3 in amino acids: CASSLVTRSYEQYF. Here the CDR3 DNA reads TGTGCCAGCAGCTTAGTGACTCGTTCCTACGAGCAGTACTTC.

This CDR3 is CASSPLGGETYGYTF. Here the CDR3 DNA reads TGTGCCAGCAGCCCCCTCGGGGGGGAGACCTATGGCTACACCTTC. This chain joins TRBV13 and TRBJ1-2, with D perhaps matching TRBD1 (5 bases). The V gene's germline CDR1 is PRHDT and CDR2 FYEKMQ (reference sequence). Trimming cost V 5 bases and J 4 bases, with 17 bases left between them. The CDR3 totals 15 residues.

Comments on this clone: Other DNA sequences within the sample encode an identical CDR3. In DNA form, the CDR3 reads TGCGCCAGCAGCTTGGACAGGGACTATGGCTACACCTTC. As protein: CASSLDRDYGYTF. The rearrangement joins TRBV5-1 to TRBJ1-2, with D possibly TRBD1 on 6 matching bases. CDR1 and CDR2 from the germline V gene are SGHRS and YFSETQ. The germline V and J ends were trimmed by 0 bases and 3 bases, with 6 bases remaining between them. CDR3 length: 13 amino acids.

The CDR3 is CASGDSAGTYEQYF. CDR3 coding DNA: TGTGCCAGCGGTGACTCGGCGGGAACCTACGAGCAGTACTTC. The chain combines TRBV4-2 with TRBJ2-7; D perhaps matches TRBD2 (6 bases). Germline-derived CDR1 and CDR2 are LGHNA and YNFKEQ. CDR3 length: 14 amino acids. V was trimmed by 8 bases and J by 2 bases, leaving 16 bases between them.

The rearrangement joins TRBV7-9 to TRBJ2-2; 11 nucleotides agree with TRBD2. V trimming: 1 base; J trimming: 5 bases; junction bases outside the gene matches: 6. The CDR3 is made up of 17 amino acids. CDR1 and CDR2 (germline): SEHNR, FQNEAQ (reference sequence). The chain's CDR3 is CASSLEPGLAVTGELFF. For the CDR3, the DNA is TGTGCCAGCAGCTTAGAGCCGGGACTAGCGGTGACCGGGGAGCTGTTTTTT.

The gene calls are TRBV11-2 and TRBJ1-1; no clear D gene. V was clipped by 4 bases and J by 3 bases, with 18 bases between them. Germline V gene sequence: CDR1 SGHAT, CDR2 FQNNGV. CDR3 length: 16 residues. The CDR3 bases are TGTGCCAGCAGCTCTCACAGTTTTCTGAGGGACACTGAAGCTTTCTTT. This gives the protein CASSSHSFLRDTEAFF. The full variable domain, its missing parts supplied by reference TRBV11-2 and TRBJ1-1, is EAGVAQSPRYKIIEKRQSVAFWCNPISGHATLYWYQQILGQGPKLLIQFQNNGVVDDSQLPKDRFSAERLKGVDSTLKIQPAKLEDSAVYLCASSSHSFLRDTEAFFGQGTRLTVV.

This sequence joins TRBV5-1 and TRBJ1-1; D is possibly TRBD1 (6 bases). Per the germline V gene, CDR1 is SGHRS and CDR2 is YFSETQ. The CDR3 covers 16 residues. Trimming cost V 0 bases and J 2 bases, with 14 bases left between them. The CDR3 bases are TGCGCCAGCAGCTTGGTACCAGGGGACCGTAACACTGAAGCTTTCTTT. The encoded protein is CASSLVPGDRNTEAFF.

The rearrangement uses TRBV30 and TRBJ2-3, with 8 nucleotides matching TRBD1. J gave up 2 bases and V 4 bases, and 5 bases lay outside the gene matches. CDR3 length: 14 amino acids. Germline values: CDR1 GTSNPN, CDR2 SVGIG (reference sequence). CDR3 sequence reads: CAWKGGQVTDTQYF. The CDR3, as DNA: TGTGCCTGGAAGGGGGGACAGGTCACAGATACGCAGTATTTT.